This T cell receptor (beta chain) is from a study of a mutant IDH1 vaccine in newly diagnosed glioma. Study-wide context: Treated patients, approximately 60% male and roughly 40% female, averaged roughly 40 years of age. Radiotherapy, temozolomide, or both had been given previously, and both were given to most. Study-level points and caveats: Around 93% of patients showed vaccine-induced immune responses across multiple MHC alleles.

Assay: immunoSEQ multiplex PCR; the TCRdb copy retains only in-frame clones and omits some. The data show tens of thousands of clones, around nine tenths seen once. Turning to this clone: The target antigen is unknown.

Noted time point: baseline, week 1 (first vaccination visit). As to treatment: pre-vaccination baseline after standard-of-care therapy. Each donor presented with a new WHO grade 3 or 4 astrocytoma that tested IDH1-mutant and showed ATRX loss. This CDR3 region has 11 residues. In germline, CDR1 is SNHLY, CDR2 FYNNEI. V was shortened by 6 bases and J by 4 bases, with 3 bases between the two germline ends. The sample consisted of PBMCs, taken from a glioma patient treated with radiotherapy, temozolomide or both. The source of this sequence is a woman between 35 and 50 years old with glioma. This rearrangement joins TRBV2 to TRBJ2-2, with D unclear. The CDR3 loop reads CASSLTGELFF. CDR3 coding DNA: TGTGCCAGCAGCCTCACCGGGGAGCTGTTTTTT. The variable domain in full, completed from reference TRBV2 and TRBJ2-2, reads EPEVTQTPSHQVTQMGQEVILRCVPISNHLYFYWYRQILGQKVEFLVSFYNNEISEKSEIFDDQFSVERPDGSNFTLKIRSTKLEDSAMYFCASSLTGELFFGEGSRLTVL.